These T cell receptor beta chains were read from a single sample in a study of T cells in localized non-small cell lung cancer. Assay: immunoSEQ multiplex PCR; the TCRdb copy retains only in-frame clones and omits some. This sample has approximately 28,000 clones; 88% occur once, and the top ten carry approximately 4%. The sample consisted of peripheral blood mononuclear cells, taken before any cancer treatment. These receptors came from a woman aged 35 to 75 with stage III lung adenocarcinoma. The CDR3 runs from the conserved cysteine through the conserved F or W. A D gene is named only where the DNA matches it firmly. Rows give clone size only sometimes, using once, few, many, or a class for an expanded clone.

v_call	clone_size	d_call	j_call	cdr3_nt	cdr3_aa
TRBV2	NA	TRBD2	TRBJ2-3	TGTGCCAGCAGTGATGGACTAGCCGGGAGAGGCACAGATACGCAGTATTTT	CASSDGLAGRGTDTQYF
TRBV4-1	NA	NA	TRBJ2-3	TGCGCCAGCAGCCGCAACGGGGGTAGTAGCACAGATACGCAGTATTTT	CASSRNGGSSTDTQYF
TRBV30	NA	NA	TRBJ2-2	NA	CAWSRQGTSGRELFF
TRBV27	NA	TRBD1	TRBJ2-6	TGTGCCAGCAGTTTAGGGGACAGGGGGGGAGAATCTGGGGCCAACGTCCTGACTTTC	CASSLGDRGGESGANVLTF
TRBV7-8	NA	NA	TRBJ2-2	TGTGCCAGCAGCCTCCGACCTTACACCGGGGAGCTGTTTTTT	CASSLRPYTGELFF
TRBV2	NA	TRBD1	TRBJ2-2	TGTGCCAGCAGTGAATCCAGGGGGCCTGGCACCGGGGAGCTGTTTTTT	CASSESRGPGTGELFF
TRBV6-1	NA	NA	TRBJ1-1	TGTGCCAGCAGTGAATACGGAGGGGGGGCGAATACTGAAGCTTTCTTT	CASSEYGGGANTEAFF
TRBV10-3	NA	NA	TRBJ2-7	TGTGCCATCAGTCCTAGGAGGGATTCCTACGAGCAGTACTTC	CAISPRRDSYEQYF
TRBV5-1	once	NA	TRBJ2-7	TGCGCCAGCAGCCAAGAGGGGCGACAAAGGCAGTACTTC	CASSQEGRQRQYF
TRBV4-1	NA	TRBD1	TRBJ1-5	TGCGCCAGCAGCCAAGTGACAGGGAACAATCAGCCCCAGCATTTT	CASSQVTGNNQPQHF
TRBV7-3	NA	TRBD2	TRBJ2-1	TGTGCCAGCAGCTTAAGACTAGCGGGAGTTGGGGAAAGTGAGCAGTTCTTC	CASSLRLAGVGESEQFF
TRBV12-5	NA	NA	TRBJ1-2	TGTGCTAGTGGTTTGGGTAACTATGGCTACACCTTC	CASGLGNYGYTF
TRBV10-3	NA	NA	TRBJ2-7	TGTGCCATCAGTGATTCCAGGGGGGCCGACGAGCAGTACTTC	CAISDSRGADEQYF
TRBV28	NA	TRBD1	TRBJ2-3	TGTGCCAGCAGTACCCGACAGGGGACAGATACGCAGTATTTT	CASSTRQGTDTQYF
TRBV7-2	NA	NA	TRBJ1-2	TGTGCCAGCAGCTTAGTTGGGGAAGAATATGGCTACACCTTC	CASSLVGEEYGYTF
TRBV2	few	TRBD2	TRBJ2-3	TGTGCCAGCACCGGGACTAGCGGGGGGTTCACAGATACGCAGTATTTT	CASTGTSGGFTDTQYF
TRBV6-6	NA	NA	TRBJ1-1	TGTGCCAGCAGTGCGTTCTCCCTTCGAGCTTTCTTT	CASSAFSLRAFF
TRBV2	NA	NA	TRBJ2-7	TGTGCCAGCAGGGCCCAGGGGGAGCAGTACTTC	CASRAQGEQYF
TRBV7-2	NA	TRBD2	TRBJ2-5	TGTGCCAGCAGCTTTGGGACTAGCGAAGAGACCCAGTACTTC	CASSFGTSEETQYF
TRBV6-5	NA	NA	TRBJ1-1	TGTGCCAGCAGCCGATCACAGGGATCTGAAGCTTTCTTT	CASSRSQGSEAFF
TRBV7-3	NA	NA	TRBJ2-2	TGTGCCAGCCGTGGAGGGGGGAACACCGGGGAGCTGTTTTTT	CASRGGGNTGELFF
TRBV5-4	NA	TRBD2	TRBJ2-3	TGTGCCAGCAGCTTGAGGCTAGCGGGGGTGGATACGCAGTATTTT	CASSLRLAGVDTQYF
TRBV25-1	NA	NA	TRBJ1-2	TGTGCCAGCAGTAGGGACCATAACTATGGCTACACCTTC	CASSRDHNYGYTF
TRBV5-1	NA	NA	TRBJ1-2	TGCGCCAGCAGCTTGGCAGGGGTAGGCTATGGCTACACCTTC	CASSLAGVGYGYTF
TRBV18	NA	NA	TRBJ2-3	TGTGCCAGCTCACCTAGCGGACCCGTCACAGATACGCAGTATTTT	CASSPSGPVTDTQYF
TRBV11-2	NA	NA	TRBJ1-3	TGTGCCAGCAGCTTGGGAAGCTCTGGAAACACCATATATTTT	CASSLGSSGNTIYF
TRBV7-3	NA	NA	TRBJ2-1	TGTGCCAGCAGCTTAGCTCTTCACTCCTACAATGAGCAGTTCTTC	CASSLALHSYNEQFF
TRBV9	NA	TRBD1	TRBJ1-3	TGTGCCAGCACGGACAGGAGCTCTGGAAACACCATATATTTT	CASTDRSSGNTIYF
TRBV18	NA	NA	TRBJ2-7	TGTGCCAGCTCACCCAAACGGGACGATTACGAGCAGTACTTC	CASSPKRDDYEQYF
TRBV10-3	NA	NA	TRBJ1-2	TGTGCCATCAGTGGTGTCGGACAGTTGGGTGTCGGCTACACCTTC	CAISGVGQLGVGYTF
TRBV4-3	NA	TRBD1	TRBJ2-2	TGCGCCAGCAGCCAAGACCGACAGGGGAACACCGGGGAGCTGTTTTTT	CASSQDRQGNTGELFF
TRBV27	NA	NA	TRBJ2-2	TGTGCCAGCAGTTCCAATTGGGGGGTGTACACCGGGGAGCTGTTTTTT	CASSSNWGVYTGELFF
TRBV28	NA	NA	TRBJ2-1	TGTGCCAGCAGCAGGGGCTACTACAATGAGCAGTTCTTC	CASSRGYYNEQFF
TRBV11-3	NA	NA	TRBJ2-3	TGTGCCAGCAGCCCCGGACAAAGCTCAGATACGCAGTATTTT	CASSPGQSSDTQYF
TRBV2	NA	NA	TRBJ1-2	TGTGCCGGCCTTAAACTGCGTTCCTATGGCTACACCTTC	CAGLKLRSYGYTF
TRBV5-6	NA	NA	TRBJ2-4	TGTGCCAGCAGCTTGGGTAGGGACATTCAGTACTTC	CASSLGRDIQYF
TRBV19	NA	NA	TRBJ2-2	TGTGCCAGTAGTATAGGGCAGGCGAACACCGGGGAGCTGTTTTTT	CASSIGQANTGELFF
TRBV28	once	NA	TRBJ2-7	TGTGCCAGCAGTCCACATGGAGGCGAGCAGTACTTC	CASSPHGGEQYF
TRBV9	NA	TRBD2	TRBJ2-5	TGTGCCAGCAGCGTTGGAGCGGGAGCGGAGACCCAGTACTTC	CASSVGAGAETQYF
TRBV5-8	NA	NA	TRBJ1-2	TGTGCCAGCAGCTTGGCCGCCCGTTGGGAAAATGGCTACACCTTC	CASSLAARWENGYTF
TRBV28	NA	NA	TRBJ2-7	TGTGCCAGCAGTGCCCTTGCCTACGAGCAGTACTTC	CASSALAYEQYF
TRBV7-2	NA	TRBD2	TRBJ2-5	TGTGCCACCGGCCCCGGCGGGGGGATACGGGGGGAGACCCAGTACTTC	CATGPGGGIRGETQYF
TRBV6-5	NA	NA	TRBJ2-7	TGTGCCAGCAGTTACTCAGTGGTCAGGGGTTACGAGCAGTACTTC	CASSYSVVRGYEQYF
TRBV7-6	NA	TRBD1	TRBJ1-2	TGTGCCAGCAGCCCGGGACAGGGGCGGGCCTATGGCTACACCTTC	CASSPGQGRAYGYTF
TRBV10-1	NA	NA	TRBJ1-1	TGCGCCAGCAGTGAGTCGACAGGCCCCCAAGCTTTCTTT	CASSESTGPQAFF
TRBV6-1	NA	NA	TRBJ1-1	TGTGCCAGCAGTGAAGCCGTAGAAGGGGGGGCTGAAGCTTTCTTT	CASSEAVEGGAEAFF
TRBV4-1	NA	NA	TRBJ1-2	TGCGCCAGCAGCCAAGAAGGGGTCAGGGTAGGTGGCTACACCTTC	CASSQEGVRVGGYTF
TRBV6-6	NA	NA	TRBJ1-5	TGTGCCAGCAGGGAGAGCAACTTCGGGAAGGATTTGCCCCAGCATTTT	CASRESNFGKDLPQHF
TRBV7-6	once	NA	TRBJ2-7	TGTGCCAGCAGCTTTAGCGGCAATTCCTACGAGCAGTACTTC	CASSFSGNSYEQYF
TRBV30	NA	TRBD2	TRBJ2-7	TGTGCCTGGAGCTGGGGGGGCGAGCAGTACTTC	CAWSWGGEQYF